The entry that follows covers one T cell receptor beta chain sequence. The authors' processing: It was from reference gene primer amplification that nucleated cell counts were estimated. Only in-frame clones appear in the TCRdb table, and some are missing; sequencing was by immunoSEQ multiplex PCR. Clonal size and the V and J genes are those of that table, whereas D and trimming came from the DNA. The repertoire holds around 94,000 clones, with about four fifths as singletons. These data come from a study of blood T cell repertoires in COVID-19. Overall study: T cells, B-cell-depleted T cells, or PBMCs supplied cDNA or gDNA.

Germline V lookup: CDR1 SGHVS, CDR2 FQNEAQ. The CDR3 totals 17 residues. V shed 0 bases and J shed 1 base, with 13 bases lying between them. The genes are TRBV7-8 and TRBJ1-3, with D perhaps matching TRBD1 (6 bases). Sequencing used peripheral blood. The TCR originated in a man between 60 and 70 years old with acute or convalescent COVID-19. CDR3 nucleotide sequence: TGTGCCAGCAGCTTAGCGCTGTCAGGGGCATCTGGAAACACCATATATTTT. Protein: CASSLALSGASGNTIYF.